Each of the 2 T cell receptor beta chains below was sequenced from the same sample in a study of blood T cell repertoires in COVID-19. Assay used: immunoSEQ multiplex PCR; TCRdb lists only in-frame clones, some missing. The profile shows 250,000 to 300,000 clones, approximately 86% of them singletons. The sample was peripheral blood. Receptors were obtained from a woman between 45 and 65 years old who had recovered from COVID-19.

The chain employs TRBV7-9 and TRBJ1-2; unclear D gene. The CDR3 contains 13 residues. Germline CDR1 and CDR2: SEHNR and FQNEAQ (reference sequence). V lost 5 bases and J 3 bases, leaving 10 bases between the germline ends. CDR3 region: CASSPPPDYGYTF. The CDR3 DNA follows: TGTGCCAGCAGCCCCCCCCCGGACTATGGCTACACCTTC.

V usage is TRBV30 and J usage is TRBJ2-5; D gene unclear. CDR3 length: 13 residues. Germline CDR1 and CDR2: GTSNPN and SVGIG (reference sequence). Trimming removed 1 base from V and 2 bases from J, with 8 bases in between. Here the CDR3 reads CAWSGGVQETQYF. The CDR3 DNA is TGTGCCTGGAGTGGCGGCGTGCAAGAGACCCAGTACTTC. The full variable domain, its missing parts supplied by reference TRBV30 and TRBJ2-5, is SQTIHQWPATLVQPVGSPLSLECTVEGTSNPNLYWYRQAAGRGLQLLFYSVGIGQISSEVPQNLSASRPQDRQFILSSKKLLLSDSGFYLCAWSGGVQETQYFGPGTRLLVL.